The clone carrying this T cell receptor beta chain was counted between two and nine times. Its antigen is not identified. Scientists made TCR beta libraries using quantitative 5'-RACE with molecular barcodes. From the 5' RACE reads, TCRdb called clonotypes with MiXCR, one entry per CDR3 protein. The table has around 770,000 distinct CDR3 sequences, over 9.5% seen once. The CDR3 has 15 amino acids. CDR1 and CDR2 (germline): KGHDR, SFDVKD. V gave up 1 base and J gave up 2 bases, with 11 bases separating them. This sample stems from a study of CD8 T cells in ankylosing spondylitis. General study results and limits: CD8+ by phenotype, disease-linked clones were relatively rare in peripheral blood. Blood of patients with ankylosing spondylitis appeared to be characterized by a TCR beta motif of eight or nine highly homologous variants. Earlier reports found some motif variants in synovial fluid and blood in reactive arthritis. According to the report, clones linked to the disease were significantly enriched in matched synovial fluid samples taken from ankylosing spondylitis patients.

The sample taken for sequencing was blood, either unsorted or a sorted T cell fraction (not recorded which). This receptor was identified in a male donor with ankylosing spondylitis. J is TRBJ2-7 and V is TRBV24-1; weak D call: TRBD2 (6 bases). CDR3 sequence reads: CATSDFRRGTYEQYF. Here the CDR3 DNA reads TGTGCCACCAGTGATTTTCGGAGGGGAACCTACGAGCAGTACTTC.